One and the same sample provided the 14 T cell receptor beta chains below, sequenced in a study of radiotherapy plus CTLA-4 blockade in lung cancer. Here immunoSEQ multiplex PCR was the method, and the copy in TCRdb shows in-frame clones only, minus some. Of more than 35,000 clones in the sample, roughly 85% are singletons; the top ten hold about 5.8%. This material consisted of peripheral blood, taken from a patient treated with radiotherapy plus ipilimumab. The receptors were gathered from a human donor with non-small cell lung cancer who had stable disease on radiotherapy plus ipilimumab.

The gene calls are TRBV9 and TRBJ2-1; 12 nucleotides line up with TRBD1. J gave up 4 bases and V 4 bases, and 6 bases lay outside the gene matches. Germline V gene sequence: CDR1 SGDLS, CDR2 YYNGEE. This CDR3 region has 16 residues. The CDR3 reads CASSPRDRGLYNEQFF. CDR3 nucleotide sequence: TGTGCCAGCAGCCCCCGGGACAGGGGGCTGTACAATGAGCAGTTCTTC.

The rearrangement uses TRBV10-2 and TRBJ2-7; D is unclear. The CDR3 covers 11 residues. Looked up from germline, CDR1 is WSHSY and CDR2 is SAAADI. V was pared by 7 bases and J by 4 bases, with 8 bases between. The CDR3 reads CASTPKYEQYF. CDR3 DNA sequence: TGCGCCAGCACCCCTAAGTACGAGCAGTACTTC.

The chain recombines TRBV6-5 with TRBJ2-7; 12 bases fit TRBD2. This CDR3 spans 15 amino acids. V lost 6 bases and J lost 0; bases outside the gene matches: 3. The germline gives CDR1 MNHEY, CDR2 SVGAGI. The CDR3 is CASRLAGGSSYEQYF. The CDR3 DNA is TGTGCCAGCAGACTAGCGGGAGGAAGCTCCTACGAGCAGTACTTC.

There are a few counts of this clone. The chain employs TRBV5-6 and TRBJ2-2; TRBD1 matches 7 bases. Germline V gives CDR1 SGHDT, CDR2 YYEEEE. The CDR3 has 17 residues. V lost 4 bases, J lost 1 base, and 10 bases stayed unmatched. This CDR3 reads CASSPPTGSWNTGELFF. The CDR3 coding sequence is TGTGCCAGCAGCCCGCCGACAGGGAGTTGGAACACCGGGGAGCTGTTTTTT.

This clone showed up just once. The chain joins TRBV28 to TRBJ1-2, with TRBD1 matching over 8 bases. CDR1 is MDHEN, CDR2 SYDVKM, per germline. The J segment lost 7 bases and the V segment lost 5 bases, leaving 12 bases of the junction unmatched. The length of the CDR3 is 15 residues. CDR3 in DNA: TGTGCCAGCAGTCCGGGGGACAGGTACTCCGGTGGCTACACCTTC. It is translated as CASSPGDRYSGGYTF.

This clone showed up just once. This chain connects TRBV28 to TRBJ1-5; 10 bases map to TRBD1. V shed 4 bases and J 0 bases; nucleotides not matched to a gene: 9. This CDR3 has 18 residues. Looked up from germline, CDR1 is MDHEN and CDR2 is SYDVKM. CDR3 coding DNA: TGTGCCAGCAGTTCCCCGGGACAGGGGACTTATAGCAATCAGCCCCAGCATTTT. Encoded protein: CASSSPGQGTYSNQPQHF.

This chain connects TRBV23-1 to TRBJ2-1, with a weak D call TRBD2 (6 bases). TRBV23-1 counts as an open reading frame of uncertain function. The CDR3 covers 19 residues. V gave up 1 base and J gave up 7 bases, with 26 bases separating them. The CDR3 nucleotides are TGCGCCAGCAGTCAATTGTCTGAGGGCGGGATGCCGCAAGGAAATGAGCAGTTCTTC. As protein: CASSQLSEGGMPQGNEQFF.

The rearrangement joins TRBV28 to TRBJ2-7; possible D gene TRBD1, 6 bases. This CDR3 has 15 residues. V was trimmed by 3 bases and J by 6 bases, leaving 18 bases between them. Germline assignment: CDR1 MDHEN and CDR2 SYDVKM. For the CDR3, the DNA is TGTGCCAGCAGTTTTTCCCGGACAGCGTGGCCCGAGCAGTACTTC. Translation gives CASSFSRTAWPEQYF.

The chain has TRBV7-2 and TRBJ2-7, with D tentatively TRBD2 (6 bases). Germline V gene data show CDR1 as SGHTA and CDR2 as FQGNSA. This CDR3 is 15 amino acids long. Trimming stripped 5 bases from V and 0 bases from J, with 14 bases between. The CDR3, as DNA: TGTGCCAGCAGCCCTTGGACTATGAGCTCCTACGAGCAGTACTTC. Translation gives CASSPWTMSSYEQYF.

For the CDR3, the DNA is TGTGCCAGCAGCCAGGGGGACAGCGGCCTCGGGGAGACCCAGTACTTC. It specifies CASSQGDSGLGETQYF. The rearrangement links TRBV7-9 to TRBJ2-5; TRBD1 agrees at 7 bases. Germline CDR1 SEHNR, CDR2 FQNEAQ (reference sequence). After removal of 5 bases from V and 5 bases from J, the junction contained 14 bases not matched to a gene. This CDR3 spans 16 amino acids.

This sequence joins TRBV6-5 and TRBJ2-1; 10 nucleotides agree with TRBD2. Germline trimming cut 5 bases from V and 7 bases from J; bases unmatched to any gene: 5. This CDR3 is built from 14 residues. Germline V gene data show CDR1 as MNHEY and CDR2 as SVGAGI. DNA of the CDR3: TGTGCCAGCAGTGTCCCTAGCGGGAGAAATGAGCAGTTCTTC. This translates into CASSVPSGRNEQFF.

The chain uses TRBV15 and TRBJ2-1; perhaps TRBD1 as D (5 bases). The CDR3 covers 14 residues. From germline, CDR1 is LNHNV and CDR2 YYDKDF (reference sequence). V lost 0 bases and J 12 bases, leaving 15 bases between the germline ends. The CDR3 loop is CATSRELDSQGQFF. The CDR3 DNA reads TGTGCCACCAGCAGAGAGCTGGATTCTCAGGGGCAGTTCTTC.

DNA for the CDR3: TGTGCCAGCAGCTTGGAGATAGCGGGAGGGAACAATGAGCAGTTCTTC. Protein sequence: CASSLEIAGGNNEQFF. The chain couples TRBV5-4 to TRBJ2-1; TRBD2 aligns across 11 bases. Germline CDR1 is SGHNT and CDR2 is YYREEE (reference sequence). This CDR3 spans 16 amino acids. V shed 0 bases and J 5 bases; nucleotides not matched to a gene: 4. Together with reference TRBV5-4 and TRBJ2-1, the CDR3 gives the full variable domain: ETGVTQSPTHLIKTRGQQVTLRCSSQSGHNTVSWYQQALGQGPQFIFQYYREEENGRGNFPPRFSGLQFPNYSSELNVNALELDDSALYLCASSLEIAGGNNEQFFGPGTRLTVL.

This clone appeared once. The gene calls are TRBV25-1 and TRBJ1-3; D is unresolved. Germline lookup yields CDR1 MGHDK and CDR2 SYGVNS. The CDR3 sequence is 13 residues long. V lost 8 bases and J lost 7, with 15 bases in between. Here the CDR3 reads CASSPPGVNTIYF. In DNA, the CDR3 is TGTGCCAGCTCACCCCCCGGGGTCAACACCATATATTTT.